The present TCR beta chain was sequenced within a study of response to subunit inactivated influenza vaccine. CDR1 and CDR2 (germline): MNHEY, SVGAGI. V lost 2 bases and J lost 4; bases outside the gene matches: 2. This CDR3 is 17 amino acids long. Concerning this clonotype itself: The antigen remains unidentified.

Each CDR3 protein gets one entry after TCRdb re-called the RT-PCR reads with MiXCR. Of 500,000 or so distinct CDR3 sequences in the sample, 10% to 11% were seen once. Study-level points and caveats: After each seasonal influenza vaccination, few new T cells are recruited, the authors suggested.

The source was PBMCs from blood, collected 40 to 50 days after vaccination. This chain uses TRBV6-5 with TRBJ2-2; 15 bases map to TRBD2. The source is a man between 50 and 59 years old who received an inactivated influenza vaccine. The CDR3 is CASSYGLAGGPTGELFF. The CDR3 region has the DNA TGTGCCAGCAGTTACGGACTAGCGGGAGGGCCCACCGGGGAGCTGTTTTTT.